A selection of T cell receptor beta chains follows, all from one sample in a study of T cells after yellow fever vaccination. One entry per CDR3 protein results from TCRdb running MiXCR on the 5' RACE reads. The sample lists 400,000 or so distinct CDR3 sequences; more than 9% were seen once. The sequenced sample was PBMCs, obtained on the day of the first yellow fever vaccination. The receptors derive from a young man who received the YFV17D yellow fever vaccine. The CDR3 runs from the conserved cysteine through the conserved F or W. Fields, in order: D gene, V gene, J gene, CDR3 protein. A D gene is named only where the DNA matches it firmly.

.	TRBV30	TRBJ2-6	CARTLTLQNSGANVLTF
.	TRBV20-1	TRBJ1-2	CSARVAREANGYTF
.	TRBV4-1	TRBJ2-1	CASSQEVGRSEQFF
TRBD2	TRBV20-1	TRBJ2-5	CSARDTSGDQETQYF
.	TRBV18	TRBJ1-3	CASSPKAADSGNTIYF
.	TRBV7-2	TRBJ1-2	CASSQGPGYGYTF
.	TRBV6-5	TRBJ2-3	CASSYSAGATDTQYF
TRBD2	TRBV6-5	TRBJ2-3	CASSYSISLGGGSTDTQYF
TRBD1	TRBV7-9	TRBJ2-7	CASSTPWTGGNYEQYF
TRBD1	TRBV7-2	TRBJ2-2	CASSFTGGYTGELFF
TRBD1	TRBV6-1	TRBJ2-3	CASSFQGASTDTQYF
TRBD1	TRBV7-2	TRBJ1-2	CASSSRQGVGYGYTF
TRBD1	TRBV27	TRBJ1-5	CASNPDSGGGQPQHF
TRBD1	TRBV6-1	TRBJ2-5	CASSVRTGTQETQYF
.	TRBV9	TRBJ2-1	CASSVAGTYNEQFF
.	TRBV5-1	TRBJ2-5	CASSSGQLETQYF
.	TRBV27	TRBJ1-2	CASNIGAGATHGYTF
.	TRBV12-3/TRBV12-4	TRBJ1-2	CASWLRAGGGYTF
.	TRBV29-1	TRBJ2-2	CSVEDTWGANTGELFF
TRBD2	TRBV4-1	TRBJ2-3	CASSQATSAAGTQYF
.	TRBV5-1	TRBJ2-1	CASSGLFGAFSYNEQFF
.	TRBV6-5	TRBJ2-3	CASSHRGEAVSTDTQYF
.	TRBV11-2	TRBJ2-4	CASSSSKRARLEWFQYF
TRBD1	TRBV5-8	TRBJ1-1	CASSSTDYRGLNTEAFF
.	TRBV7-6	TRBJ2-2	CASRSGQYGELFF